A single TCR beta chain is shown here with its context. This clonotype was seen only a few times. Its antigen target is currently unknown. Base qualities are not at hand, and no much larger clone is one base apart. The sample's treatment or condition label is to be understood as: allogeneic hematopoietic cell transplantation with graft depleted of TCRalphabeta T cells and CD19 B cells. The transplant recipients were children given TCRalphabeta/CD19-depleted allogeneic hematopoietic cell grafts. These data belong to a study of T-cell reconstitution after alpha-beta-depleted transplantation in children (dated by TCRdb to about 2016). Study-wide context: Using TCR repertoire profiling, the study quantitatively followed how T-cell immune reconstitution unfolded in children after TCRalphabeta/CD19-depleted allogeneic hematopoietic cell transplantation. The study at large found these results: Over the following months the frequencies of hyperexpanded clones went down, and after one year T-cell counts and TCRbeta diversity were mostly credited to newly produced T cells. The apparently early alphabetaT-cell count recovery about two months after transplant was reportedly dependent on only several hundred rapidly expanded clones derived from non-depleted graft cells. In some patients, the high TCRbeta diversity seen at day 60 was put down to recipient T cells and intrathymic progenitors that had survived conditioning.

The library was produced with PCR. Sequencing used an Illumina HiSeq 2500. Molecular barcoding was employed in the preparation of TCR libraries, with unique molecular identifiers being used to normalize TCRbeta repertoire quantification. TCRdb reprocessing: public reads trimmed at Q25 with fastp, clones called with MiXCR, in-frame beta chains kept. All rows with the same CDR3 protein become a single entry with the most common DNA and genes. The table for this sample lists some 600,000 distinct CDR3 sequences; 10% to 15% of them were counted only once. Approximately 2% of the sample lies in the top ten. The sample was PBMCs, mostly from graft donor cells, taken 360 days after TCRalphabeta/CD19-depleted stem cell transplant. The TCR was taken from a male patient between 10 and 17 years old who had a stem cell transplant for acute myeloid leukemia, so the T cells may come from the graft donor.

The encoded CDR3 is CASSDLWRPGQSSGANVLTF. In nucleotides, the sequence is TGTGCCAGCAGTGATTTGTGGAGACCGGGACAGTCCTCTGGGGCCAACGTCCTGACTTTC. The rearranged chain carries TRBV25-1 and TRBJ2-6, and 7 bases in between align with TRBD1. The germline V end is reduced by 3 bases and the J end by 0 bases; junction bases left unmatched: 14. CDR1 and CDR2 are read off the germline V gene as MGHDK and SYGVNS. Spanning cysteine to phenylalanine, the CDR3 consists of 20 amino acids. This entry keeps only the CDR3 DNA: 60 bases, framed from base 1.